Below, 11 T cell receptor beta chains from the same sample are listed, as sequenced in a study of radiation and T cells in renal cell carcinoma. Here immunoSEQ multiplex PCR was the method, and the copy in TCRdb shows in-frame clones only, minus some. The sample consists of more than 150,000 clones, over 80% of them appearing once. Sample time point: blood 2 weeks post-SBRT. Stated treatment: 15 Gy SBRT to primary tumor, nephrectomy 4 weeks later. Sequenced material: blood, taken from a patient whose treatment included radiotherapy and nephrectomy. These receptors came from a woman between 45 and 60 years old with renal cell carcinoma.

This chain links TRBV7-9 with TRBJ1-2; a weak D match, TRBD1 (5 bases). Germline assignment: CDR1 SEHNR and CDR2 FQNEAQ (reference sequence). This CDR3 has 14 residues. V lost 5 bases and J 8 bases, leaving 18 bases between the germline ends. The CDR3 sequence: CASSPGTAREGYTF. CDR3 DNA sequence: TGTGCCAGCAGCCCAGGGACCGCTAGGGAAGGCTACACCTTC.

The chain uses TRBV2 and TRBJ1-4; D remains ambiguous. In germline, CDR1 is SNHLY, CDR2 FYNNEI. V lost 5 bases to trimming and J lost 3 bases, with 4 bases between them. This CDR3 comprises 12 residues. CDR3 in amino acids: CASSFSNEKLFF. The CDR3 nucleotides are TGTGCCAGCAGTTTCTCTAATGAAAAACTGTTTTTT.

The J gene is TRBJ2-7, the V gene TRBV28; D perhaps matches TRBD1 (6 bases). Trimming took 11 bases from V and 2 from J, leaving 13 bases between them. The CDR3 length is 12 residues. CDR1 is MDHEN, CDR2 SYDVKM, per germline. The CDR3 sequence: CASQGPPYEQYF. The CDR3 region has the DNA TGTGCCTCCCAGGGGCCCCCCTACGAGCAGTACTTC.

The chain carries TRBV4-3 and TRBJ2-7; D gene ambiguous. Germline-derived CDR1 and CDR2 are LGHNA and YSLEER. Trimming took 0 bases from V and 4 from J, leaving 13 bases between them. The CDR3 runs 15 residues. CDR3: CASSQDYSADYEQYF. The CDR3 DNA sequence: TGCGCCAGCAGCCAAGACTACAGCGCCGATTACGAGCAGTACTTC.

The V and J genes are TRBV12-5 and TRBJ2-6, with a tentative D call TRBD2 (5 bases). Trimming shortened V by 2 bases and J by 3 bases, and 17 bases separated the two germline ends. The CDR3 has 18 residues. CDR1 LGHNT and CDR2 FRNRAP come from the germline V gene. CDR3 nucleotide sequence: TGTGCTAGTGGTTTGTACTTGAGATCCGGGGATGGGGCCAACGTCCTGACTTTC. This translates into CASGLYLRSGDGANVLTF.

The chain recombines TRBV7-9 with TRBJ2-2; D unclear. This CDR3 is 14 amino acids long. Germline V gene sequence: CDR1 SEHNR, CDR2 FQNEAQ (reference sequence). V was cut by 5 bases and J by 1 base, with 8 bases left in between. The chain's CDR3 is CASSGPKNTGELFF. Written as DNA, the CDR3 is TGTGCCAGCAGCGGCCCCAAGAACACCGGGGAGCTGTTTTTT.

The rearrangement uses TRBV7-3 and TRBJ1-1; D gene unclear. Germline CDR1 SGHTA, CDR2 FQGTGA. Trimming removed 5 bases at V and 2 bases at J, with 12 bases between. The CDR3 sequence is 14 residues long. CDR3 nucleotides: TGTGCCAGCAGCGAGCATAAGGGAAACACTGAAGCTTTCTTT. It translates to CASSEHKGNTEAFF.

This chain uses TRBV7-2 with TRBJ2-7; 9 bases are a match to TRBD2. This CDR3 is built from 16 residues. The germline V gene has CDR1 SGHTA and CDR2 FQGNSA. V shed 1 base, J shed 0 bases, and the junction held 4 bases outside the gene matches. CDR3 sequence reads: CASSLGTSVGSYEQYF. The CDR3 DNA reads as TGTGCCAGCAGCTTAGGGACTAGCGTTGGCTCCTACGAGCAGTACTTC.

This clone was detected many times. Other DNA sequences in this sample translate to the same CDR3. The chain employs TRBV7-9 and TRBJ2-5, with TRBD1 as a possible D gene (7 bases). The V and J ends lost 5 bases and 3 bases respectively, with 13 bases between them. The length of the CDR3 is 14 residues. The germline V gene encodes CDR1 SEHNR and CDR2 FQNEAQ (reference sequence). CDR3 nucleotides: TGTGCCAGCAGCCGGGGACAGCGGGAAGAGACCCAGTACTTC. Protein: CASSRGQREETQYF.

This rearrangement joins TRBV18 to TRBJ1-2; perhaps TRBD1 as D (6 bases). Germline V lookup: CDR1 KGHSH, CDR2 LQKENI. CDR3 length: 15 residues. Trimming shortened V by 6 bases and J by 4 bases, and 18 bases separated the two germline ends. The chain's CDR3 is CASSLDGGAIYGYTF. CDR3 bases: TGTGCCAGCTCGCTAGATGGGGGCGCAATCTATGGCTACACCTTC.

The CDR3: CASSPKRGTGELFF. The CDR3 DNA reads TGTGCCAGCAGCCCTAAGCGGGGAACCGGGGAGCTGTTTTTT. The V call is TRBV7-9, the J call TRBJ2-2; 7 nucleotides agree with TRBD2. CDR3 size: 14 residues. V lost 5 bases to trimming and J lost 5 bases; unmatched junction nucleotides: 5. CDR1 and CDR2 from the germline V gene are SEHNR and FQNEAQ (reference sequence).